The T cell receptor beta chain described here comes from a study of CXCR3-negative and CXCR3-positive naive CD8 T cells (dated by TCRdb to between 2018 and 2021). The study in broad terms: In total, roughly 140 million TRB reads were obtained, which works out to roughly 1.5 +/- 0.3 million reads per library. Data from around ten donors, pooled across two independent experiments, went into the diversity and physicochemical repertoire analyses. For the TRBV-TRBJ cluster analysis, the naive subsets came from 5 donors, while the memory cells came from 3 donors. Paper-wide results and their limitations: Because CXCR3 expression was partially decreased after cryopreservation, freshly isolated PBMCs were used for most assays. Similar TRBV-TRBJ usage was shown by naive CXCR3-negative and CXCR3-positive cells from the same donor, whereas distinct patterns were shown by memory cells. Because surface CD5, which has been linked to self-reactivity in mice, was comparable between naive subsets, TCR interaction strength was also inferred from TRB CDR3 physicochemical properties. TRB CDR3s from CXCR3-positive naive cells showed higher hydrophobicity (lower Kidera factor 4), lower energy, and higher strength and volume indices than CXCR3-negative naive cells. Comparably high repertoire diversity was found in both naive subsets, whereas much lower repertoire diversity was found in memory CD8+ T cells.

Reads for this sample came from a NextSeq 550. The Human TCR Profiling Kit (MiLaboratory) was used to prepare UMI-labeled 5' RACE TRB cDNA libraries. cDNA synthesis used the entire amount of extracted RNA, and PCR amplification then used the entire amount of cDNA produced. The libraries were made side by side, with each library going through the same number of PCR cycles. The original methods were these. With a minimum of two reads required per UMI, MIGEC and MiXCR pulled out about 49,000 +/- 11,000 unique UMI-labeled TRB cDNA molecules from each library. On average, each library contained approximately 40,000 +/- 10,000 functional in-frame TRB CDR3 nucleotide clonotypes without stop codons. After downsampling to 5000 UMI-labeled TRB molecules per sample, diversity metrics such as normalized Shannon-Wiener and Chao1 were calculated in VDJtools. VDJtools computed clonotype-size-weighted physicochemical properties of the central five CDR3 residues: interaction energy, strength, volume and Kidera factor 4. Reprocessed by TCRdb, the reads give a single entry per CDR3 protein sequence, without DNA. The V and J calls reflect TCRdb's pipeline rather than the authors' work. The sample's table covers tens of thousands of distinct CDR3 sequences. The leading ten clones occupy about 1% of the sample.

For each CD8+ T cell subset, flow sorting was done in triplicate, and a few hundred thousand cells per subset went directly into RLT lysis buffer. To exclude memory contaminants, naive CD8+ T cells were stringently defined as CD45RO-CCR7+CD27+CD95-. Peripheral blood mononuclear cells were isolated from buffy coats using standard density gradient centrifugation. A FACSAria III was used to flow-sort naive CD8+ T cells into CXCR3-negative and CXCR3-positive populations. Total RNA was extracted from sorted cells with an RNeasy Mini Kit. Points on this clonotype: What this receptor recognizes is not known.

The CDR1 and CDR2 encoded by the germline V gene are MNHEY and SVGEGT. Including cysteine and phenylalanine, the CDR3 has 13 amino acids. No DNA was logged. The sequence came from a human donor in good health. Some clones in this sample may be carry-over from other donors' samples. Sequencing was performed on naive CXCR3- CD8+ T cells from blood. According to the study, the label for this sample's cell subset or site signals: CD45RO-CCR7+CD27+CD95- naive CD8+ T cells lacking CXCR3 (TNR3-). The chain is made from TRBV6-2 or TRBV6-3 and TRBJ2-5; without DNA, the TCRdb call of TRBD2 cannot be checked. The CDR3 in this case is CASDGGWQETQYF.